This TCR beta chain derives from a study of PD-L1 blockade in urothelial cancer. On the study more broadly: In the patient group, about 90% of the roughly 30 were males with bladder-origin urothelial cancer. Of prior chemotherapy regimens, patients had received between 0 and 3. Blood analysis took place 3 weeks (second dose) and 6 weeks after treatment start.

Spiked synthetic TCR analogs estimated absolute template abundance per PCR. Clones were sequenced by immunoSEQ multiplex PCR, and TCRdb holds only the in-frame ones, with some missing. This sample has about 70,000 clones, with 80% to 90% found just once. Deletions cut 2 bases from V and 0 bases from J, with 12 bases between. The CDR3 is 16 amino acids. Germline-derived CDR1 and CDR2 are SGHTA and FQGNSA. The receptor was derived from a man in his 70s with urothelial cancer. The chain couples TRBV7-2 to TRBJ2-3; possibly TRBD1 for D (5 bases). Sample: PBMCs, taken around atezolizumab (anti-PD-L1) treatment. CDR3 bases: TGTGCCAGCAGCTTATTAGGGGCGACGAGCACAGATACGCAGTATTTT. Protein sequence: CASSLLGATSTDTQYF.